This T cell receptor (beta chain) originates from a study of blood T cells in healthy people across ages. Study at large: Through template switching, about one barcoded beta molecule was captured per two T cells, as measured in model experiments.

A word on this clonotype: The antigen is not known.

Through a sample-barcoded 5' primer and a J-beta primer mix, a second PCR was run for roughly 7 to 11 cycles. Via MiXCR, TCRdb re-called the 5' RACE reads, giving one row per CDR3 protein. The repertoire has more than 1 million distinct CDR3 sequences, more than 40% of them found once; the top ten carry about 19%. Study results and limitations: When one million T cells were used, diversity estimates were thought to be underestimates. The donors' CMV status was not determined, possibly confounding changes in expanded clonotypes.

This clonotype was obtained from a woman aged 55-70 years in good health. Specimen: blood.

DNA of the CDR3: TGTGCCAGCAGCGGTCGACTGGCGGGAGAGGGTGATGAGCAGTTCTTC. Translated, it gives CASSGRLAGEGDEQFF. The V call is TRBV9, the J call TRBJ2-1; 7 nucleotides match TRBD2. Per the germline V gene, CDR1 is SGDLS and CDR2 is YYNGEE. This CDR3 comprises 16 residues. V shed 3 bases, J shed 8 bases, and the junction held 14 bases outside the gene matches.